What follows is one T cell receptor (beta chain) and its context. Its target is not known. The data belong to a study of T cell responses to AZD1222 COVID-19 vaccine. Study results and caveats: Donors in the cohort were predominantly white British and more often female, and clonal diversity was possibly underestimated. The span of vaccine-associated CD4 TCRs extended across spike, with dominance at 160-218 and 743-854.

Profiled with immunoSEQ multiplex PCR; TCRdb holds only in-frame clones, not every one. The data show some 130,000 clones, over 65% seen once. CDR1 is MNHEY and CDR2 is SMNVEV in the germline V gene (reference sequence). The CDR3 totals 15 residues. Trimming took 0 bases from V and 6 from J, leaving 13 bases between them. The chain employs TRBV27 and TRBJ2-3, with a tentative D call TRBD1 (6 bases). The receptor was isolated from an adult in good health. The specimen was peripheral blood, collected on day 0 of AZD1222 vaccination. Here the CDR3 DNA reads TGTGCCAGCAGTTTATCGGACAGACATCCGGATACGCAGTATTTT. It translates to CASSLSDRHPDTQYF.